One and the same sample provided the 23 T cell receptor beta chains below, sequenced in a study of blood T cell repertoires in COVID-19. Some clones are missing from TCRdb's copy, which holds only in-frame ones; the method was immunoSEQ multiplex PCR. The data hold under 200,000 clones, with about 86% observed a single time. Sequencing was performed on peripheral blood. The receptors stem from a man aged 18 to 35 with active or convalescent COVID-19.

This sequence joins TRBV7-6 and TRBJ2-5; 9 positions agree with TRBD2. From germline, CDR1 is SGHVS and CDR2 FNYEAQ. V gave up 1 base and J gave up 4 bases; unmatched junction bases: 7. CDR3 size: 16 residues. CDR3 sequence: CASSLGPSGTAETQYF. The DNA of the CDR3 is TGTGCCAGCAGCTTAGGGCCTAGCGGGACCGCAGAGACCCAGTACTTC.

For the CDR3, the DNA is TGTGCCACCAGTGATTCATTAGGGACACCTAATCAGCCCCAGCATTTT. It encodes CATSDSLGTPNQPQHF. The chain carries TRBV24-1 and TRBJ1-5; the D gene is possibly TRBD1 (6 bases). V lost 2 bases to trimming and J lost 4 bases, with 14 bases between them. The CDR3 sequence is 16 residues long. Germline CDR1 is KGHDR and CDR2 is SFDVKD.

This rearrangement joins TRBV11-3 to TRBJ2-7; unclear D gene. CDR1 and CDR2 (germline): SGHNT, YENEEA. Between the trimmed V and J ends, which lost 5 bases and 0 bases, there was a span of 8 bases. The CDR3 covers 13 residues. The CDR3: CASSLTPSYEQYF. The DNA of the CDR3 is TGTGCCAGCAGCCTCACTCCCTCCTACGAGCAGTACTTC.

The gene calls are TRBV10-3 and TRBJ1-1; a weak D match, TRBD1 (6 bases). The CDR3 runs 16 residues. Trimming stripped 0 bases from V and 0 bases from J, with 11 bases between. CDR1 is ENHRY and CDR2 is SYGVKD in the germline V gene. In DNA, the CDR3 is TGTGCCATCAGTGAGTCGGGTTGGGACATGAACACTGAAGCTTTCTTT. It codes for CAISESGWDMNTEAFF.

The chain couples TRBV27 to TRBJ1-2; 7 bases fit TRBD1. Germline CDR1 is MNHEY and CDR2 is SMNVEV (reference sequence). The V segment lost 2 bases and the J segment 4 bases; nucleotides outside the gene matches: 10. The CDR3 runs to 16 residues. The CDR3 reads CASSLPRDSLFYGYTF. The CDR3, as DNA: TGTGCCAGCAGTTTACCCCGGGACAGCCTTTTCTATGGCTACACCTTC.

The chain joins TRBV2 to TRBJ2-2, with D possibly TRBD2 on 5 matching bases. The germline V gene encodes CDR1 SNHLY and CDR2 FYNNEI. This CDR3 has 15 residues. Trimming left V 7 bases short and J 5 bases short, with 17 bases between. CDR3 nucleotide sequence: TGTGCCAGCAATTCGAGGGAAGGTAGTACCGGGGAGCTGTTTTTT. Translated: CASNSREGSTGELFF.

Here the CDR3 reads CASLDRGGGNTIYF. CDR3 sequence (DNA): TGTGCCAGTTTAGACAGGGGAGGTGGAAACACCATATATTTT. The rearrangement uses TRBV19 and TRBJ1-3, with TRBD1 matching over 8 bases. The V segment lost 8 bases and the J segment 3 bases; nucleotides outside the gene matches: 6. The germline V gene has CDR1 LNHDA and CDR2 SQIVND (reference sequence). CDR3 length: 14 residues.

The chain has TRBV18 and TRBJ1-6; possible D gene TRBD1, 5 bases. This CDR3 is 15 amino acids long. V lost 3 bases and J 8 bases, leaving 14 bases between the germline ends. Germline lookup yields CDR1 KGHSH and CDR2 LQKENI. The CDR3 DNA is TGTGCCAGCTCACCGCAGAACGGGGACTATTCACCCCTCCACTTT. Its protein product is CASSPQNGDYSPLHF.

The chain uses TRBV29-1 and TRBJ2-3, with D possibly TRBD1 on 7 matching bases. V lost 5 bases to trimming and J lost 6 bases, with 12 bases between them. CDR3 length equals 12 residues. From germline, CDR1 is SQVTM and CDR2 ANQGSEA. CDR3 in amino acids: CSVLQGRDTQYF. CDR3 nucleotides: TGCAGCGTTTTACAGGGGAGGGATACGCAGTATTTT.

The chain joins TRBV2 to TRBJ2-5, with a possible D match to TRBD1 (5 bases). Germline V gene data show CDR1 as SNHLY and CDR2 as FYNNEI. V dropped 5 bases and J dropped 4 bases, with 14 bases sitting between them. The CDR3 runs 14 residues. The CDR3 loop reads CASSRTLGGETQYF. The DNA for the CDR3 is TGTGCCAGCAGTCGGACACTTGGTGGAGAGACCCAGTACTTC.

The V call is TRBV5-1, the J call TRBJ1-5; D is ambiguous. Trimming cost V 5 bases and J 4 bases, with 10 bases left between them. The CDR3 loop spans 13 amino acids. Germline V gene lookup returns CDR1 SGHRS and CDR2 YFSETQ. CDR3 amino acids: CASREGENQPQHF. CDR3 nucleotide sequence: TGCGCCAGCAGAGAGGGTGAGAATCAGCCCCAGCATTTT.

V usage is TRBV6-5 and J usage is TRBJ1-1, with 7 nucleotides matching TRBD1. V trimming: 4 bases; J trimming: 4 bases; junction bases outside the gene matches: 6. Germline assignment: CDR1 MNHEY and CDR2 SVGAGI. The CDR3 is 14 residues long. CDR3 in DNA: TGTGCCAGCAGTTTGACAGGGCAGGCCACTGAAGCTTTCTTT. Protein product: CASSLTGQATEAFF.

This clone has a single count. V gene TRBV7-9 combines with J gene TRBJ2-7; possibly TRBD2 for D (6 bases). CDR1 and CDR2 from the germline V gene are SEHNR and FQNEAQ (reference sequence). CDR3 length: 13 amino acids. The V end was cut by 9 bases, the J end by 2 bases, with 14 bases between. In DNA, the CDR3 is TGTGCCAGTACCGGGACTGAGGCCTACGAGCAGTACTTC. The encoded protein is CASTGTEAYEQYF.

In this sample, this clone turned up a few times. The chain uses TRBV7-9 and TRBJ2-2; no clear D gene. Trimming removed 5 bases from V and 6 bases from J, with 10 bases in between. The CDR3 length is 13 residues. Per germline, CDR1 SEHNR and CDR2 FQNEAQ (reference sequence). Here the CDR3 DNA reads TGTGCCAGCAGCCCTAAGATGGCCGGGGAGCTGTTTTTT. It is translated as CASSPKMAGELFF.

A single count supports this clone. V and J are TRBV5-4 and TRBJ1-6, with D tentatively TRBD1 (6 bases). V dropped 0 bases and J dropped 6 bases, with 7 bases sitting between them. The CDR3 length is 14 residues. CDR1 is SGHNT and CDR2 is YYREEE in the germline V gene (reference sequence). This CDR3 is CASSLDRVNSPLHF. Here the CDR3 DNA reads TGTGCCAGCAGCTTGGACAGGGTTAATTCACCCCTCCACTTT.

The chain joins TRBV5-1 to TRBJ1-2, with D possibly being TRBD1 (6 bases). V was trimmed by 4 bases and J by 5 bases, leaving 12 bases between them. Germline CDR1 is SGHRS and CDR2 is YFSETQ. This CDR3 is 13 amino acids long. Here the CDR3 DNA reads TGCGCCAGCAGCAGCGAAACAGGGTATGGCTACACCTTC. This sequence encodes CASSSETGYGYTF. The full variable domain, with the rest looked up from reference TRBV5-1 and TRBJ1-2, is KAGVTQTPRYLIKTRGQQVTLSCSPISGHRSVSWYQQTPGQGLQFLFEYFSETQRNKGNFPGRFSGRQFSNSRSEMNVSTLELGDSALYLCASSSETGYGYTFGSGTRLTVV.

The chain combines TRBV14 with TRBJ1-1; D perhaps matches TRBD1 (6 bases). The CDR3 contains 14 residues. Between the trimmed V and J ends, which lost 4 bases and 1 base, there was a span of 10 bases. Germline V CDR1 and CDR2: SGHDN, FVKESK. The CDR3: CASSRMDRNTEAFF. CDR3 nucleotides: TGTGCCAGCAGCCGGATGGACAGGAACACTGAAGCTTTCTTT.

This sequence joins TRBV9 and TRBJ1-1; D is perhaps TRBD1 (5 bases). There are 15 residues in the CDR3. The V and J ends lost 2 bases and 5 bases respectively, with 16 bases between them. The germline V gene encodes CDR1 SGDLS and CDR2 YYNGEE. The CDR3 sequence is CASSVQGGGRTEAFF. Written as DNA, the CDR3 is TGTGCCAGCAGCGTCCAGGGCGGGGGGAGGACTGAAGCTTTCTTT.

The chain recombines TRBV5-1 with TRBJ1-2; D may be TRBD1 (6 bases). Trimming removed 4 bases from V and 12 bases from J, with 22 bases in between. The CDR3 sequence is 14 residues long. Germline CDR1 is SGHRS and CDR2 is YFSETQ. This CDR3 is CASSKGVGNIFNTF. The DNA for the CDR3 is TGCGCCAGCAGCAAGGGGGTGGGGAACATTTTCAACACCTTC. The full variable domain, completed using reference TRBV5-1 and TRBJ1-2, is KAGVTQTPRYLIKTRGQQVTLSCSPISGHRSVSWYQQTPGQGLQFLFEYFSETQRNKGNFPGRFSGRQFSNSRSEMNVSTLELGDSALYLCASSKGVGNIFNTFGSGTRLTVV.

This rearrangement joins TRBV13 to TRBJ1-5, with D tentatively TRBD1 (5 bases). Trimming stripped 0 bases from V and 2 bases from J, with 5 bases between. The CDR3 consists of 14 residues. Germline V lookup: CDR1 PRHDT, CDR2 FYEKMQ (reference sequence). The CDR3 is CASSLGRGNQPQHF. The CDR3 DNA is TGTGCCAGCAGCTTAGGCAGGGGCAATCAGCCCCAGCATTTT. Combining the CDR3 with reference TRBV13 and TRBJ1-5 gives the whole variable domain AAGVIQSPRHLIKEKRETATLKCYPIPRHDTVYWYQQGPGQDPQFLISFYEKMQSDKGSIPDRFSAQQFSDYHSELNMSSLELGDSALYFCASSLGRGNQPQHFGDGTRLSIL.

This chain links TRBV18 with TRBJ1-5; D is undetermined. Between the trimmed V and J ends, which lost 2 bases and 4 bases, there was a span of 9 bases. CDR3 size: 14 residues. Germline V gene lookup returns CDR1 KGHSH and CDR2 LQKENI. DNA for the CDR3: TGTGCCAGCTCACCAGAGGGTACGAATCAGCCCCAGCATTTT. This sequence encodes CASSPEGTNQPQHF.

This chain joins TRBV12-5 and TRBJ2-1; possible D gene TRBD1, 5 bases. The germline V gene has CDR1 LGHNT and CDR2 FRNRAP. This CDR3 is built from 19 residues. V gave up 6 bases and J gave up 4 bases, with 28 bases separating them. CDR3 region: CASGKNDRPSSYSYNEQFF. In DNA form, the CDR3 reads TGTGCTAGTGGCAAAAACGACAGACCCTCTTCTTATTCATACAATGAGCAGTTCTTC.

The J gene is TRBJ2-1, the V gene TRBV15; TRBD1 is a possible D gene (7 bases). The CDR3 length is 15 residues. The V gene's germline CDR1 is LNHNV and CDR2 YYDKDF (reference sequence). The V and J ends lost 1 base and 4 bases respectively, with 11 bases between them. The CDR3 region is CATSRGQGGYNEQFF. The CDR3 DNA is TGTGCCACCAGCAGAGGTCAGGGGGGATACAATGAGCAGTTCTTC.